This T cell receptor (beta chain) was obtained from a study of blood T cell repertoires in COVID-19. The V end lost 4 bases, the J end lost 0 bases, and 7 bases lay between the germline ends. Per germline, CDR1 WNHNN and CDR2 SYGVQD (reference sequence). The CDR3 contains 15 residues. This clone appeared once. Measured with immunoSEQ multiplex PCR; TCRdb has only the in-frame clones, and not every one. This repertoire shows fewer than 50,000 clones, almost 85% found once; its top ten account for around an eighth. The J gene is TRBJ2-6, the V gene TRBV10-1; D might be TRBD1 (5 bases). Material: peripheral blood. The receptor was isolated from a human donor in a cohort sampled during active COVID-19. The CDR3, as DNA: TGCGCCAGCAGTGCCGACAGCTCTGGGGCCAACGTCCTGACTTTC. It encodes CASSADSSGANVLTF.